The text below deals with one T cell receptor (beta chain). Trimming removed 5 bases at V and 7 bases at J, with 18 bases between. In germline, CDR1 is SGHVS, CDR2 FNYEAQ. The CDR3 totals 15 residues. The PCR was carried out with 60 Vbeta primers and 13 Jbeta primers. The table came from immunoSEQ multiplex PCR; TCRdb's copy has only in-frame clones and leaves some out. The sample carries roughly 140,000 clones, around 80% recorded once. The data stem from a study of cytomegalovirus exposure and HLA in healthy donors. The source of this sequence is a man aged 25-45 years in good health and CMV-seropositive. The specimen was PBMCs. This sequence joins TRBV7-6 and TRBJ2-1; unclear D gene. The CDR3 sequence: CASSEIHVNRNEQFF. The CDR3 coding sequence is TGTGCCAGCAGCGAAATACACGTAAACCGAAATGAGCAGTTCTTC.